One and the same sample provided the 28 T cell receptor beta chains below, sequenced in a study of T cell repertoires in cytomegalovirus infection. TCRdb called the reads again in MiXCR, with one record for every CDR3 protein. The sample has around 25,000 distinct CDR3 sequences, about 19% seen once. These receptors' targets are unknown. Here the sequenced sample was CD8+ T cells from cultured PBMCs, taken from culture after CMV antigen stimulation. The receptors come from a human donor in good health (CMV status not recorded). Some clones in this sample may be carry-over from other donors' samples.

The rearrangement links TRBV7-6 to TRBJ2-7; 7 bases are a match to TRBD2. Germline V CDR1 and CDR2: SGHVS, FNYEAQ. CDR3 size: 14 residues. The V and J ends lost 3 bases and 3 bases, in that order; junction bases with no gene match: 5. DNA of the CDR3: TGTGCCAGCAGCTTCGCGGGAGATCGCTACGAGCAGTACTTC. This codes for CASSFAGDRYEQYF.

A few counts support this clonotype. This chain links TRBV4-3 with TRBJ1-6; perhaps TRBD1 as D (5 bases). Trimming shortened V by 0 bases and J by 4 bases, and 10 bases separated the two germline ends. This CDR3 contains 16 residues. The V gene's germline CDR1 is LGHNA and CDR2 YSLEER. The CDR3 here is CASSQEGPMYNSPLHF. CDR3 nucleotides: TGCGCCAGCAGCCAAGAGGGACCGATGTATAATTCACCCCTCCACTTT.

The chain recombines TRBV6-5 with TRBJ2-2; tentatively, D is TRBD2 (6 bases). V was pared by 0 bases and J by 6 bases, with 14 bases between. The germline gives CDR1 MNHEY, CDR2 SVGAGI. The CDR3 spans 16 residues. CDR3 sequence reads: CASSYSGDWGPGELFF. In DNA form, the CDR3 reads TGTGCCAGCAGTTACTCGGGGGACTGGGGACCCGGGGAGCTGTTTTTT.

V is TRBV7-4 and J is TRBJ2-7; 9 bases align to TRBD1. V gave up 5 bases and J gave up 4 bases; unmatched junction bases: 6. From germline, CDR1 is SGHVT and CDR2 SQSDAQ. There are 14 residues in the CDR3. The CDR3 spells CASSPKGQGYEQYF. CDR3 coding DNA: TGTGCCAGCAGCCCAAAGGGACAGGGATACGAGCAGTACTTC. The entire variable domain, with the rest obtained from reference TRBV7-4 and TRBJ2-7, is as follows: GAGVSQSPRYKVAKRGRDVALRCDSISGHVTLYWYRQTLGQGSEVLTYSQSDAQRDKSGRPSGRFSAERPERSVSTLKIQRTEQGDSAVYLCASSPKGQGYEQYFGPGTRLTVT.

This clonotype was found a few times. The chain joins TRBV7-2 to TRBJ2-1; D remains ambiguous. This CDR3 contains 14 residues. Trimming took off 5 bases at V and 6 bases at J, with 14 bases between the two ends. In germline, CDR1 is SGHTA, CDR2 FQGNSA. The CDR3: CASSTRAGSNEQFF. The CDR3 DNA reads TGTGCCAGCAGCACACGGGCCGGCAGCAATGAGCAGTTCTTC.

This chain joins TRBV19 and TRBJ2-5; D gene uncertain. This CDR3 comprises 14 residues. Per germline, CDR1 LNHDA and CDR2 SQIVND (reference sequence). The V end was cut by 2 bases, the J end by 5 bases, with 12 bases between. The CDR3 loop reads CASSIPRQMETQYF. The CDR3 DNA follows: TGTGCCAGTAGTATACCCCGGCAGATGGAGACCCAGTACTTC.

There are a few counts of this clonotype. The V gene is TRBV29-1, the J gene TRBJ2-1, with TRBD2 as a possible D gene (6 bases). Trimming stripped 3 bases from V and 10 bases from J, with 10 bases between. The germline gives CDR1 SQVTM, CDR2 ANQGSEA. This CDR3 region has 11 residues. The CDR3 region has the DNA TGCAGCGTTGATGAGGACTACGAGCAGTTCTTC. It specifies CSVDEDYEQFF.

The sample holds a few counts of this clonotype. J is TRBJ1-1 and V is TRBV18; 9 nucleotides agree with TRBD1. The V gene end was trimmed by 6 bases and the J gene end by 1 base; junction bases not matched to a gene: 6. CDR1 KGHSH and CDR2 LQKENI come from the germline V gene. The CDR3 contains 15 residues. CDR3 sequence: CASSRQGGKNTEAFF. The CDR3 DNA is TGTGCCAGCTCCCGACAGGGGGGAAAGAACACTGAAGCTTTCTTT.

A few counts support this clonotype. V usage is TRBV7-2 and J usage is TRBJ1-2; D gene ambiguous. The length of the CDR3 is 12 residues. Trimming left V 1 base short and J 6 bases short, with 6 bases between. CDR1 SGHTA and CDR2 FQGNSA come from the germline V gene. CDR3 sequence reads: CASSLVRDGYTF. The CDR3 nucleotides are TGTGCCAGCAGCTTAGTACGGGATGGCTACACCTTC.

This chain links TRBV7-8 with TRBJ1-5, with unresolved D. Germline V CDR1 and CDR2: SGHVS, FQNEAQ. Trimming cost V 3 bases and J 3 bases, with 12 bases left between them. The CDR3 runs to 15 residues. The CDR3 reads CASSLWAGFNQPQHF. The CDR3 nucleotides are TGTGCCAGCAGCTTGTGGGCGGGGTTCAATCAGCCCCAGCATTTT.

Only a few counts were recorded for this clonotype. The chain recombines TRBV7-7 with TRBJ2-2; no firm D call. The CDR3 runs to 15 residues. Germline-derived CDR1 and CDR2 are SSHAT and FNYEAQ (reference sequence). V shed 5 bases and J shed 7 bases, with 17 bases lying between them. CDR3 DNA sequence: TGTGCCAGCAGCCCAAGCCGGGTCTGGGACGGGGAGCTGTTTTTT. Translating it yields CASSPSRVWDGELFF.

V gene TRBV20-1 combines with J gene TRBJ1-1; D call uncertain. This CDR3 is built from 10 residues. V gave up 2 bases and J gave up 8 bases, with 6 bases separating them. Per the germline V gene, CDR1 is DFQATT and CDR2 is SNEGSKA (reference sequence). CDR3 protein: CSARSLEAFF. CDR3 coding DNA: TGCAGTGCTAGATCTCTAGAAGCTTTCTTT.

The sample holds many counts of this clonotype. The rearrangement links TRBV27 to TRBJ1-2; 9 bases align to TRBD1. Germline assignment: CDR1 MNHEY and CDR2 SMNVEV (reference sequence). This CDR3 spans 14 amino acids. V trimming: 7 bases; J trimming: 2 bases; junction bases outside the gene matches: 5. Here the CDR3 reads CASMDRGLNYGYTF. The CDR3 DNA reads as TGTGCCAGCATGGACAGGGGATTGAACTATGGCTACACCTTC.

The sample holds many counts of this clonotype. The chain combines TRBV7-6 with TRBJ2-7; no clear D gene. This CDR3 is built from 15 residues. Trimming removed 1 base from V and 4 bases from J, with 14 bases in between. The germline gives CDR1 SGHVS, CDR2 FNYEAQ. For the CDR3, the DNA is TGTGCCAGCAGCTTAGAGGCCAGTTGGGTGTACGAGCAGTACTTC. Translated, it gives CASSLEASWVYEQYF.

The V gene is TRBV7-2, the J gene TRBJ1-5; D is perhaps TRBD1 (6 bases). The CDR3 consists of 16 residues. V shed 1 base and J shed 1 base, with 11 bases lying between them. CDR1 is SGHTA, CDR2 FQGNSA, per germline. CDR3 nucleotides: TGTGCCAGCAGCTTAGTAGGGGGGCCGAGCAATCAGCCCCAGCATTTT. Residues: CASSLVGGPSNQPQHF.

The chain joins TRBV20-1 to TRBJ1-2; no clear D gene. This CDR3 contains 13 residues. In germline, CDR1 is DFQATT, CDR2 SNEGSKA (reference sequence). With 3 bases removed from V and 4 bases from J, the gap between germline ends came to 12 bases. The CDR3: CSASTVGGYGYTF. In DNA form, the CDR3 reads TGCAGTGCTAGTACGGTTGGAGGCTATGGCTACACCTTC.

In its sample, this clonotype was seen many times. The V gene is TRBV7-8, the J gene TRBJ2-1; TRBD1 might be the D (5 bases). Looked up from germline, CDR1 is SGHVS and CDR2 is FQNEAQ. The V gene lost 5 bases and the J gene lost 4 bases, with 15 bases spanning the gap. CDR3 length: 15 amino acids. As DNA, the CDR3 is TGTGCCAGCAGCCCCATCTCCGACAGATACAATGAGCAGTTCTTC. It encodes CASSPISDRYNEQFF.

The chain joins TRBV6-8 to TRBJ1-1, with a weak D call TRBD1 (6 bases). V was trimmed by 6 bases and J by 4 bases, leaving 12 bases between them. Per the germline V gene, CDR1 is MNHGY and CDR2 is SAAAGT. The CDR3 has 13 amino acids. CDR3 protein: CASSAGAPTEAFF. CDR3 DNA sequence: TGTGCCAGCAGCGCAGGGGCGCCCACTGAAGCTTTCTTT.

This chain connects TRBV6-6 to TRBJ2-7; D ambiguous. CDR1 and CDR2 from the germline V gene are MNHNY and SVGAGI (reference sequence). Between the trimmed V and J ends, which lost 4 bases and 3 bases, there was a span of 10 bases. This CDR3 region has 13 residues. CDR3 region: CASSSASLYEQYF. In nucleotides, the CDR3 is TGTGCCAGCAGTTCCGCCAGTCTCTACGAGCAGTACTTC.

The CDR3 reads CASSPLAEPSYNEQFF. The DNA for the CDR3 is TGTGCCAGCAGCCCATTAGCGGAACCCTCCTACAATGAGCAGTTCTTC. The rearrangement joins TRBV7-6 to TRBJ2-1, with a tentative D call TRBD2 (6 bases). This CDR3 is built from 16 residues. V gave up 5 bases and J gave up 0 bases, with 14 bases separating them. Germline CDR1 and CDR2: SGHVS and FNYEAQ.

This clonotype was counted only a few times. The chain has TRBV4-3 and TRBJ1-2; D may be TRBD1 (5 bases). This CDR3 is built from 15 residues. The V gene lost 0 bases and the J gene lost 8 bases, with 16 bases spanning the gap. The V gene's germline CDR1 is LGHNA and CDR2 YSLEER. CDR3 bases: TGCGCCAGCAGCCAAGATTGGGGGTTGAGAACCGGCTACACCTTC. Translated: CASSQDWGLRTGYTF.

This clonotype was found a few times. The CDR3 reads CASRVGGGSYNEQFF. The CDR3 DNA reads TGTGCCAGCAGAGTAGGGGGGGGCTCCTACAATGAGCAGTTCTTC. The genes are TRBV27 and TRBJ2-1; D is possibly TRBD2 (7 bases). Germline V gives CDR1 MNHEY, CDR2 SMNVEV (reference sequence). V was shortened by 6 bases and J by 0 bases, with 12 bases between the two germline ends. This CDR3 is built from 15 residues.

The chain is built from TRBV7-6 and TRBJ1-1; 10 bases line up with TRBD1. Germline CDR1 SGHVS, CDR2 FNYEAQ. The CDR3 spans 16 residues. V lost 5 bases to trimming and J lost 3 bases; unmatched junction nucleotides: 9. As DNA, the CDR3 is TGTGCCAGCAGCCCAGCCGACAGGGGGCGAGACACTGAAGCTTTCTTT. Protein product: CASSPADRGRDTEAFF.

The CDR3 DNA reads as TGTGCCAGCAGCTTGATAAGGGTGCAAACTGAAGCTTTCTTT. It encodes CASSLIRVQTEAFF. This chain links TRBV5-6 with TRBJ1-1; D gene ambiguous. The CDR3 is 14 amino acids. CDR1 is SGHDT, CDR2 YYEEEE, per germline. Trimming left V 1 base short and J 5 bases short, with 12 bases between.

In this sample, this clonotype turned up a few times. The V call is TRBV5-1, the J call TRBJ2-3; TRBD2 matches at 7 bases. The germline V gene encodes CDR1 SGHRS and CDR2 YFSETQ. Trimming at V came to 3 bases and at J to 5 bases, leaving 6 bases not matched to a gene. The CDR3 is 14 amino acids. CDR3 coding DNA: TGCGCCAGCAGCTCTGCGGGAGCCCGAGATACGCAGTATTTT. Residues: CASSSAGARDTQYF.

The chain combines TRBV7-9 with TRBJ2-7; D is unresolved. The V gene lost 1 base and the J gene lost 6 bases, with 10 bases spanning the gap. This CDR3 has 13 amino acids. CDR1 and CDR2 (germline): SEHNR, FQNEAQ (reference sequence). CDR3 in DNA: TGTGCCAGCAGCTTAGTCGCGGTAGTCGAGCAGTACTTC. This sequence encodes CASSLVAVVEQYF.

The chain uses TRBV19 and TRBJ1-1; 10 bases match TRBD1. The ends lost 5 bases at V and 4 bases at J; junction bases unmatched: 4. Germline V lookup: CDR1 LNHDA, CDR2 SQIVND (reference sequence). The CDR3 runs 14 residues. This chain's CDR3 is CASSHRTGGTEAFF. The DNA of the CDR3 is TGTGCCAGTAGTCATCGGACAGGGGGCACTGAAGCTTTCTTT.

This clonotype has just a few counts. The chain uses TRBV6-1 and TRBJ1-6, with D tentatively TRBD1 (5 bases). The CDR3 contains 15 residues. Germline V gene lookup returns CDR1 MNHNS and CDR2 SASEGT. With 4 bases removed from V and 6 bases from J, the gap between germline ends came to 13 bases. The CDR3 region has the DNA TGTGCCAGCAGTGGAGAGGGACGTTCTAATTCACCCCTCCACTTT. Its protein is CASSGEGRSNSPLHF.